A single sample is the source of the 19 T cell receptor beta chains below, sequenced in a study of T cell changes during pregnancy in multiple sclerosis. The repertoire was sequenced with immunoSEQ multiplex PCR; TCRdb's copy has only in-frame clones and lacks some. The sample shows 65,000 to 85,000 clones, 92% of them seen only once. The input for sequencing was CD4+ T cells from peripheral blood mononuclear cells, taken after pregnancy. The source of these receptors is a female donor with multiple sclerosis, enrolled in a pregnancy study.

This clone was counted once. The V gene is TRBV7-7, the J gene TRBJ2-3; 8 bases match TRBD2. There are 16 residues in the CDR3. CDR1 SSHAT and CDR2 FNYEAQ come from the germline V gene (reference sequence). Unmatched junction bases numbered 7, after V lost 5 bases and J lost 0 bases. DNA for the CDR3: TGTGCCAGCAGCCCAGGTAGCGGGGCCAGCACAGATACGCAGTATTTT. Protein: CASSPGSGASTDTQYF.

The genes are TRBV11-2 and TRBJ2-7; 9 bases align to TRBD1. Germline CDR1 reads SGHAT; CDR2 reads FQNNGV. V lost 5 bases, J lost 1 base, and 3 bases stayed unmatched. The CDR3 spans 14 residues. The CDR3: CASSLGTGSYEQYF. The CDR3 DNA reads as TGTGCCAGCAGCCTCGGGACAGGGTCCTACGAGCAGTACTTC. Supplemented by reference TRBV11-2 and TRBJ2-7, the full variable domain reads EAGVAQSPRYKIIEKRQSVAFWCNPISGHATLYWYQQILGQGPKLLIQFQNNGVVDDSQLPKDRFSAERLKGVDSTLKIQPAKLEDSAVYLCASSLGTGSYEQYFGPGTRLTVT.

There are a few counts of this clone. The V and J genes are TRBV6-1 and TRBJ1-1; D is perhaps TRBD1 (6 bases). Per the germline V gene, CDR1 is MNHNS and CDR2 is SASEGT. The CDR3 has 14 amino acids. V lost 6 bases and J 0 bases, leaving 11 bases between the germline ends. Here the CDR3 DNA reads TGTGCCAGCAGCCCCGGACAGATGAACACTGAAGCTTTCTTT. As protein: CASSPGQMNTEAFF.

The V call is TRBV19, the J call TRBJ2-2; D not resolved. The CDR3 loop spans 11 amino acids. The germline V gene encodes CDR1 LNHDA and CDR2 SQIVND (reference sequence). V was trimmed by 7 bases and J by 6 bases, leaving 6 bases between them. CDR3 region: CASNRAGELFF. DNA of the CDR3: TGTGCCAGTAATAGAGCCGGGGAGCTGTTTTTT.

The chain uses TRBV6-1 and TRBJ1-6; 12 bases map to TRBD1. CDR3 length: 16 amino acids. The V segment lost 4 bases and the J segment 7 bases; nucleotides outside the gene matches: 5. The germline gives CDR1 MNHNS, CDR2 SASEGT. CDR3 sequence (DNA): TGTGCCAGCAGTGGGGACAGGGGGCGAGGGAATTCACCCCTCCACTTT. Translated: CASSGDRGRGNSPLHF.

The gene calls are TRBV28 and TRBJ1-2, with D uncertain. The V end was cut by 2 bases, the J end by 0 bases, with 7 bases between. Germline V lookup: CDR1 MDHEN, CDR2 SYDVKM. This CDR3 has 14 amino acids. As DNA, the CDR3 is TGTGCCAGCAGTTTAGGAGGGCCTAACTATGGCTACACCTTC. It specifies CASSLGGPNYGYTF.

The CDR3: CASSLDGTGMFAGNTIYF. CDR3 coding DNA: TGTGCCAGCAGCTTGGATGGGACAGGGATGTTTGCTGGAAACACCATATATTTT. The V and J genes are TRBV5-6 and TRBJ1-3; 9 bases agree with TRBD1. This CDR3 region has 18 residues. In germline, CDR1 is SGHDT, CDR2 YYEEEE. Trimming took 0 bases from V and 2 from J; bases not matched to a gene: 9. The full variable domain, with the rest looked up from reference TRBV5-6 and TRBJ1-3, is DAGVTQSPTHLIKTRGQQVTLRCSPKSGHDTVSWYQQALGQGPQFIFQYYEEEERQRGNFPDRFSGHQFPNYSSELNVNALLLGDSALYLCASSLDGTGMFAGNTIYFGEGSWLTVV.

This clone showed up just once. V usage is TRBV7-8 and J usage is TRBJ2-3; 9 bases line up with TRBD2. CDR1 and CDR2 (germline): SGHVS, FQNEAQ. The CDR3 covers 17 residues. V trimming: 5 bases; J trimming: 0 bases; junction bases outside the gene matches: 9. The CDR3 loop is CASSPPVAGVSTDTQYF. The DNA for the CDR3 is TGTGCCAGCAGCCCACCCGTAGCGGGGGTGAGCACAGATACGCAGTATTTT.

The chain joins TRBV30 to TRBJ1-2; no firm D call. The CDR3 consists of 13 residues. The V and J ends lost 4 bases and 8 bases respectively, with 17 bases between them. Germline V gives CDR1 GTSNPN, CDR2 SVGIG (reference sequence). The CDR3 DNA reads TGTGCCTGGATGGGCGGGTATCCTTACGGCTACACCTTC. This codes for CAWMGGYPYGYTF.

The CDR3 DNA reads as TGTGCCAGCACTACAGGGTTCAACACTGAAGCTTTCTTT. Translating it yields CASTTGFNTEAFF. The chain combines TRBV27 with TRBJ1-1; TRBD1 might be the D (6 bases). The V end was cut by 7 bases, the J end by 2 bases, with 11 bases between. Germline V gene lookup returns CDR1 MNHEY and CDR2 SMNVEV (reference sequence). This CDR3 contains 13 residues.

The CDR3 region has the DNA TGTGCCAGTATCAGGGGAGCGGGGGGGCCCCCCTACAATGAGCAGTTCTTC. Protein product: CASIRGAGGPPYNEQFF. The chain has TRBV19 and TRBJ2-1; 10 nucleotides match TRBD2. The CDR3 sequence is 17 residues long. Germline assignment: CDR1 LNHDA and CDR2 SQIVND (reference sequence). With 7 bases clipped from V and 2 bases from J, the junction kept 11 bases outside the gene matches. Based on the CDR3 plus reference TRBV19 and TRBJ2-1, the full variable domain is DGGITQSPKYLFRKEGQNVTLSCEQNLNHDAMYWYRQDPGQGLRLIYYSQIVNDFQKGDIAEGYSVSREKKESFPLTVTSAQKNPTAFYLCASIRGAGGPPYNEQFFGPGTRLTVL.

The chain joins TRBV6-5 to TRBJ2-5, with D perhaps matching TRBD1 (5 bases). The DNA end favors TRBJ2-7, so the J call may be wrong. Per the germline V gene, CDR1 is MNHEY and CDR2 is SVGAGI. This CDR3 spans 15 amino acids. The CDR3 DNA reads TGTGCCAGCAGTTACGGGGCTTTCAGCTCCTACGAGCAGTACTTC. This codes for CASSYGAFSSYEQYF.

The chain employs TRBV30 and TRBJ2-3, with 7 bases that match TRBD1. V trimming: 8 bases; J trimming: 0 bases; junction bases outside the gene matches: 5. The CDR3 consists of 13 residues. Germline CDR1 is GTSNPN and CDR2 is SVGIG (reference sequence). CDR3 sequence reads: CARDSVSTDTQYF. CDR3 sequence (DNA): TGTGCCCGGGACAGTGTAAGCACAGATACGCAGTATTTT.

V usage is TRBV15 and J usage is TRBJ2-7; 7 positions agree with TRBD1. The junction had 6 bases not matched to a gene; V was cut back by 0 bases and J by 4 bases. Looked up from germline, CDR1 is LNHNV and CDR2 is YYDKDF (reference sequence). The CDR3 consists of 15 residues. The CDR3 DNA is TGTGCCACCAGCAGAGATCCCGGGACAGTGTACGAGCAGTACTTC. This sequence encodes CATSRDPGTVYEQYF.

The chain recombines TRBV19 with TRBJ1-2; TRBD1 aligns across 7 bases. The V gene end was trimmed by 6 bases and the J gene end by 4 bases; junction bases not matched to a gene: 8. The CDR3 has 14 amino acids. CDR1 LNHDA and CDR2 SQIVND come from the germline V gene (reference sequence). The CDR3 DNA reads TGTGCCAGTAGCCTACCTGGGACAGTCTATGGCTACACCTTC. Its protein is CASSLPGTVYGYTF. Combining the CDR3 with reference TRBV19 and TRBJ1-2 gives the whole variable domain DGGITQSPKYLFRKEGQNVTLSCEQNLNHDAMYWYRQDPGQGLRLIYYSQIVNDFQKGDIAEGYSVSREKKESFPLTVTSAQKNPTAFYLCASSLPGTVYGYTFGSGTRLTVV.

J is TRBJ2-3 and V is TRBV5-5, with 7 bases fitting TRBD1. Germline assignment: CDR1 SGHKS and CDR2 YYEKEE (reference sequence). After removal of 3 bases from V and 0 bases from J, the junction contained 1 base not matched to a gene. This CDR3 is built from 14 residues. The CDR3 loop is CASSSGQSTDTQYF. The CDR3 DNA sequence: TGTGCCAGCAGCTCGGGACAGAGCACAGATACGCAGTATTTT.

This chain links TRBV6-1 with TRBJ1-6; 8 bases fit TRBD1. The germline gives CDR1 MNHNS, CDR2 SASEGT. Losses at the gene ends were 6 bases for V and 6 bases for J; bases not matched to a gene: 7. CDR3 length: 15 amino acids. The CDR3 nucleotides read TGTGCCAGCAGACCCGACAGGGGATCTAATTCACCCCTCCACTTT. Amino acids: CASRPDRGSNSPLHF.

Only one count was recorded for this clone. The CDR3 nucleotides are TGCGCCAGCAGCCCAAAAGAGAGGGCCTCCAATGAAAAACTGTTTTTT. This codes for CASSPKERASNEKLFF. The chain has TRBV4-1 and TRBJ1-4; D gene unclear. The CDR3 runs to 16 residues. Germline CDR1 and CDR2: MGHRA and YSYEKL. The V end was cut by 4 bases, the J end by 5 bases, with 17 bases between.

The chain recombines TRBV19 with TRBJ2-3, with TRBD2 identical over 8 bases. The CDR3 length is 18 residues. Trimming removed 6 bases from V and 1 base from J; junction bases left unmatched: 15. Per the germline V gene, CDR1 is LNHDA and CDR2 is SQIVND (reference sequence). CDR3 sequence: CASSLSGGGAAGTDTQYF. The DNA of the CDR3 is TGTGCCAGTAGCCTCTCCGGGGGGGGCGCGGCGGGCACAGATACGCAGTATTTT.